This paragraph covers one T cell receptor beta chain sequence. The entry originates in a study of blood T cell repertoires in COVID-19. In the authors' workflow: The authors estimated nucleated cell counts from reference gene primer amplification. Profiling relied on immunoSEQ multiplex PCR, and the TCRdb table lists in-frame clones only, not all of them. V and J calls and clone size are as listed in that table; D and trimming were resolved from the DNA. The repertoire has some 150,000 clones, roughly 80% of them found once; the top ten carry less than 5%. After removal of 1 base from V and 5 bases from J, the junction contained 7 bases not matched to a gene. Germline-derived CDR1 and CDR2 are SGHRS and YFSETQ. The CDR3 runs to 16 residues.

The rearrangement uses TRBV5-1 and TRBJ2-2; TRBD1 agrees at 8 bases. The sequenced sample was peripheral blood. The sequence was obtained from a woman in her seventies with COVID-19, enrolled during active disease. DNA of the CDR3: TGCGCCAGCAGCTTGAGGACAGGGTCCACAACCGGGGAGCTGTTTTTT. Translated, it gives CASSLRTGSTTGELFF.